The 21 T cell receptor beta chains below were found in one sample sequenced in a study of shared clonotypes between healthy human individuals. The table came from immunoSEQ multiplex PCR; TCRdb's copy has only in-frame clones and leaves some out. Among approximately 2,000,000 clones listed, around 92% were seen once. The sample was naive CD4+ T cells from PBMCs. Documented subset: CD45RA+ positively selected. Receptors were obtained from a man aged 18 to 29 in good health. Some clones in this sample may be carry-over from other donors' samples.

The chain has TRBV15 and TRBJ1-2; D not resolved. In germline, CDR1 is LNHNV, CDR2 YYDKDF (reference sequence). The CDR3 covers 14 residues. V gave up 0 bases and J gave up 8 bases, with 13 bases separating them. CDR3 DNA: TGTGCCACCAGCAGAGATCGGGTGCGTGAGGGCTACACCTTC. Translation gives CATSRDRVREGYTF.

V usage is TRBV6-5 and J usage is TRBJ1-1; D is ambiguous. V gave up 2 bases and J gave up 3 bases, with 10 bases separating them. The CDR3 sequence is 14 residues long. Germline loops: CDR1 MNHEY, CDR2 SVGAGI. CDR3 region: CASSYRELDTEAFF. DNA of the CDR3: TGTGCCAGCAGTTACAGGGAGTTAGACACTGAAGCTTTCTTT.

The chain combines TRBV7-9 with TRBJ2-7, with D possibly TRBD2 on 7 matching bases. CDR1 is SEHNR, CDR2 FQNEAQ, per germline (reference sequence). Trimming took off 4 bases at V and 4 bases at J, with 17 bases between the two ends. This CDR3 is built from 15 residues. CDR3 bases: TGTGCCAGCAGCTCCGCTTGGAGGGGGGGTTACGAGCAGTACTTC. It yields the protein CASSSAWRGGYEQYF.

This rearrangement joins TRBV7-9 to TRBJ2-2; 12 bases fit TRBD2. Germline CDR1 reads SEHNR; CDR2 reads FQNEAQ (reference sequence). V lost 0 bases and J lost 8; bases outside the gene matches: 4. The CDR3 is 16 residues long. The CDR3 loop is CASSLATTSGRGELFF. For the CDR3, the DNA is TGTGCCAGCAGCTTAGCTACGACTAGCGGGAGAGGGGAGCTGTTTTTT. Variable domain in full (rest from reference TRBV7-9 and TRBJ2-2): DTGVSQNPRHKITKRGQNVTFRCDPISEHNRLYWYRQTLGQGPEFLTYFQNEAQLEKSRLLSDRFSAERPKGSFSTLEIQRTEQGDSAMYLCASSLATTSGRGELFFGEGSRLTVL.

This chain connects TRBV9 to TRBJ1-4; D is perhaps TRBD1 (5 bases). V was shortened by 3 bases and J by 6 bases, with 9 bases between the two germline ends. CDR1 SGDLS and CDR2 YYNGEE come from the germline V gene. The CDR3 is made up of 13 amino acids. The chain's CDR3 is CASSAGPHEKLFF. Here the CDR3 DNA reads TGTGCCAGCAGCGCGGGACCCCATGAAAAACTGTTTTTT.

The chain links TRBV19 to TRBJ1-1; TRBD1 matches 8 bases. Germline CDR1 LNHDA, CDR2 SQIVND (reference sequence). V was pared by 5 bases and J by 4 bases, with 9 bases of the junction left unmatched. There are 15 residues in the CDR3. This CDR3 reads CASSSVAGGRTEAFF. CDR3 nucleotides: TGTGCCAGTAGTTCTGTGGCAGGGGGCCGCACTGAAGCTTTCTTT.

The chain couples TRBV19 to TRBJ2-1, with TRBD2 identical over 7 bases. This CDR3 has 16 amino acids. From germline, CDR1 is LNHDA and CDR2 SQIVND (reference sequence). V lost 5 bases and J lost 5; bases outside the gene matches: 12. The CDR3 is CASSAPGTNKDNEQFF. The CDR3, as DNA: TGTGCCAGTAGTGCTCCCGGGACTAACAAGGACAATGAGCAGTTCTTC.

The chain has TRBV27 and TRBJ2-5; 8 bases fit TRBD1. Germline CDR1 is MNHEY and CDR2 is SMNVEV (reference sequence). The J segment lost 7 bases and the V segment lost 6 bases, leaving 16 bases of the junction unmatched. This CDR3 region has 16 residues. The CDR3 DNA is TGTGCCAGCAGACCTCCCCGCAGGGGGCGGGACATGACCCAGTACTTC. It is translated as CASRPPRRGRDMTQYF.

V gene TRBV11-2 combines with J gene TRBJ2-1; 7 nucleotides match TRBD2. The germline V gene has CDR1 SGHAT and CDR2 FQNNGV. CDR3 length equals 16 residues. The junction had 11 bases not matched to a gene; V was cut back by 5 bases and J by 4 bases. CDR3 bases: TGTGCCAGCAGCCCTCTTTCACGGGAGGAATACAATGAGCAGTTCTTC. Translating it yields CASSPLSREEYNEQFF.

This chain joins TRBV4-1 and TRBJ2-1; D unresolved. The CDR3 runs to 12 residues. CDR1 and CDR2 (germline): MGHRA, YSYEKL. V was shortened by 0 bases and J by 5 bases, with 2 bases between the two germline ends. Here the CDR3 reads CASSQDNNEQFF. The CDR3 region has the DNA TGCGCCAGCAGCCAAGATAACAATGAGCAGTTCTTC.

The V gene is TRBV2, the J gene TRBJ2-5, with D perhaps TRBD2 (5 bases). Germline V gene sequence: CDR1 SNHLY, CDR2 FYNNEI. V was pared by 2 bases and J by 4 bases, with 14 bases between. CDR3 length: 15 amino acids. CDR3 protein: CASSETPLAGETQYF. For the CDR3, the DNA is TGTGCCAGCAGTGAAACCCCCCTCGCGGGAGAGACCCAGTACTTC. Based on the CDR3 plus reference TRBV2 and TRBJ2-5, the full variable domain is EPEVTQTPSHQVTQMGQEVILRCVPISNHLYFYWYRQILGQKVEFLVSFYNNEISEKSEIFDDQFSVERPDGSNFTLKIRSTKLEDSAMYFCASSETPLAGETQYFGPGTRLLVL.

The chain combines TRBV28 with TRBJ1-2; D may be TRBD1 (6 bases). Germline V lookup: CDR1 MDHEN, CDR2 SYDVKM. Trimming removed 4 bases at V and 6 bases at J, with 15 bases between. This CDR3 comprises 14 residues. The CDR3 DNA reads as TGTGCCAGCAGTTCCTCAGGGGATCGTGATGGCTACACCTTC. Protein sequence: CASSSSGDRDGYTF.

The chain joins TRBV28 to TRBJ2-7; TRBD2 matches 8 bases. The germline gives CDR1 MDHEN, CDR2 SYDVKM. V was pared by 6 bases and J by 3 bases, with 7 bases of the junction left unmatched. This CDR3 is built from 14 residues. CDR3 sequence: CASRRAGVLYEQYF. The CDR3 bases are TGTGCCAGCAGACGAGCGGGAGTACTCTACGAGCAGTACTTC.

The rearrangement links TRBV5-1 to TRBJ2-7; D unclear. The germline CDR1 and CDR2 sequences are SGHRS and YFSETQ. Trimming took off 2 bases at V and 4 bases at J, with 13 bases between the two ends. The CDR3 contains 14 residues. The CDR3 nucleotides are TGCGCCAGCAGCTTCACGGGTCCATCATACGAGCAGTACTTC. As protein: CASSFTGPSYEQYF.

This chain uses TRBV18 with TRBJ1-2, with 8 bases matching TRBD1. J gave up 0 bases and V 3 bases, and 3 bases lay outside the gene matches. This CDR3 contains 15 residues. Per germline, CDR1 KGHSH and CDR2 LQKENI. The CDR3 coding sequence is TGTGCCAGCTCACCGTCGGGACAGGCTAACTATGGCTACACCTTC. Its translation: CASSPSGQANYGYTF. The full variable domain, in which reference TRBV18 and TRBJ1-2 provide the parts outside the CDR3, is NAGVMQNPRHLVRRRGQEARLRCSPMKGHSHVYWYRQLPEEGLKFMVYLQKENIIDESGMPKERFSAEFPKEGPSILRIQQVVRGDSAAYFCASSPSGQANYGYTFGSGTRLTVV.

This clone showed up just once. The chain joins TRBV19 to TRBJ2-6, with a possible D match to TRBD1 (5 bases). Germline V gives CDR1 LNHDA, CDR2 SQIVND (reference sequence). This CDR3 comprises 18 residues. Trimming took off 1 base at V and 0 bases at J, with 13 bases between the two ends. This chain's CDR3 is CASSIVGQGLSGANVLTF. Here the CDR3 DNA reads TGTGCCAGTAGTATAGTGGGGCAGGGCCTCTCTGGGGCCAACGTCCTGACTTTC.

Note on this clone: Other DNA sequences in the same sample also yield this CDR3. This rearrangement joins TRBV29-1 to TRBJ1-1; 7 bases agree with TRBD1. The CDR3 is made up of 13 amino acids. CDR1 SQVTM and CDR2 ANQGSEA come from the germline V gene. Germline trimming cut 5 bases from V and 0 bases from J; bases unmatched to any gene: 3. CDR3 coding DNA: TGCAGCGTTCAGGGACAGCTGAACACTGAAGCTTTCTTT. It translates to CSVQGQLNTEAFF.

The V gene is TRBV30, the J gene TRBJ1-3, with D possibly being TRBD1 (5 bases). The V gene lost 4 bases and the J gene lost 4 bases, with 14 bases spanning the gap. Germline V gene lookup returns CDR1 GTSNPN and CDR2 SVGIG (reference sequence). The CDR3 contains 14 residues. Here the CDR3 DNA reads TGTGCCTGGACTAATGGCGGGGGAGGAAACACCATATATTTT. Protein sequence: CAWTNGGGGNTIYF.

The chain joins TRBV7-8 to TRBJ2-1; 13 bases fit TRBD2. The CDR3 has 18 amino acids. The V gene's germline CDR1 is SGHVS and CDR2 FQNEAQ. Losses at the gene ends were 5 bases for V and 7 bases for J; bases not matched to a gene: 14. The CDR3 DNA reads TGTGCCAGCAGCCTATCACACCGGACTAGCGGGAGTGGTAATGAGCAGTTCTTC. Translating it yields CASSLSHRTSGSGNEQFF.

The rearrangement joins TRBV28 to TRBJ2-7, with TRBD1 identical over 7 bases. This CDR3 is built from 16 residues. The germline V gene encodes CDR1 MDHEN and CDR2 SYDVKM. V shed 7 bases and J 1 base; nucleotides not matched to a gene: 13. DNA of the CDR3: TGTGCCAGCACCGAAGGTGGTGACAGGGTTTCCTACGAGCAGTACTTC. Translating gives CASTEGGDRVSYEQYF.

J is TRBJ2-2 and V is TRBV6-4; D not certain. The CDR3 totals 15 residues. Looked up from germline, CDR1 is MRHNA and CDR2 is SNTAGT. Trimming stripped 4 bases from V and 1 base from J, with 10 bases between. CDR3 DNA sequence: TGTGCCAGCAGTGCGATGTCGGGGAACACCGGGGAGCTGTTTTTT. It codes for CASSAMSGNTGELFF.